The text below deals with one T cell receptor (beta chain). The antigen remains unidentified. The method was immunoSEQ multiplex PCR; TCRdb's version includes in-frame clones alone and lacks a portion of them. The table lists a few million clones, over 85% of them singletons. Deletions cut 2 bases from V and 3 bases from J, with 5 bases between. Germline CDR1 is SGHAT and CDR2 is FQNNGV. This CDR3 is built from 13 residues. The entry originates in a study of shared clonotypes between healthy human individuals. Findings and limits, study-wide: Exclusively blood specimens were collected; tissue repertoires likely differ.

Every donor, a Caucasian adult, lived in Nashville, Tennessee. The gene calls are TRBV11-2 and TRBJ1-5; D is ambiguous. This TCR was recovered from a man aged 18 to 29 in good health. Some clones in this sample may be carry-over from other donors' samples. The sample taken for sequencing was naive CD4+ T cells from PBMCs. Subset described: CD45RA+ positively selected. The CDR3: CASSLLVNQPQHF. CDR3 nucleotides: TGTGCCAGCAGCTTACTGGTCAATCAGCCCCAGCATTTT.